This entry features one T cell receptor beta chain sequence. Its antigen is unidentified. Method: immunoSEQ multiplex PCR; TCRdb's copy keeps in-frame clones and lacks some. The sample has about 4,500 clones; over 60% are singletons. The data originate from a study of graft-versus-host responses after intestinal transplantation. Study as a whole: Every recipient had anti-thymocyte globulin induction and around 3 years of tacrolimus plus steroids. General study results and limits: High graft-versus-host to host-versus-graft clonal ratios were found in allografts of patients who had graft-donor T cell macrochimerism. GvH clones turned up in recipient marrow; some had shown up first in ileum or blood. Early HvG declines after transplant were associated with peak circulating GvH clone levels.

V trimming: 7 bases; J trimming: 8 bases; junction bases outside the gene matches: 10. This CDR3 has 14 residues. Germline values: CDR1 SGHRS, CDR2 YFSETQ. Processing was applied to graft tissue in order to liberate intraepithelial and lamina propria lymphocytes. Source: ileum tissue, taken around 340 days after intestinal transplantation. This clonotype was obtained from a human patient who received an intestinal transplant, so some T cells may come from the graft donor. The chain carries TRBV5-1 and TRBJ1-4, with 8 nucleotides matching TRBD1. DNA of the CDR3: TGCGCCAGCGTATACAGGGGGGAAGGGGAAAAACTGTTTTTT. The encoded protein is CASVYRGEGEKLFF.